The 18 T cell receptor beta chains below were found in one sample sequenced in a study of human T cells and chemical hapten exposure. TCRdb recomputed calls from the RACE reads with MiXCR, one row per CDR3 protein. This sample has some 340,000 distinct CDR3 sequences, with about 7% found just once. Stated time point: patch test 1, 2 weeks after DPC sensitization. Documented treatment: therapeutic diphenylcyclopropenone sensitization with weekly scalp DPC. The specimen was whole blood, collected in connection with sensitization to the hapten diphenylcyclopropenone (DPC). These receptors were collected from a woman younger than 30 with alopecia areata. Some clones in this sample may be carry-over from other donors' samples.

This chain links TRBV7-2 with TRBJ1-6; D is possibly TRBD1 (6 bases). The CDR3 runs 15 residues. The ends were cut back, 2 bases at V and 7 bases at J, with 12 bases in the middle. Germline V CDR1 and CDR2: SGHTA, FQGNSA. CDR3 nucleotide sequence: TGTGCCAGCAGCTTATTGGGACAAGGGAATTCACCCCTCCACTTT. It is translated as CASSLLGQGNSPLHF.

This clonotype was recorded a few times. The CDR3 here is CASHREWGTDTQYF. Written as DNA, the CDR3 is TGTGCCAGCCATAGAGAGTGGGGCACAGATACGCAGTATTTT. The chain has TRBV2 and TRBJ2-3; unclear D gene. The CDR3 is 14 residues long. Germline V lookup: CDR1 SNHLY, CDR2 FYNNEI. Trimming cost V 8 bases and J 1 base, with 13 bases left between them. Full variable domain (rest looked up from reference TRBV2 and TRBJ2-3): EPEVTQTPSHQVTQMGQEVILRCVPISNHLYFYWYRQILGQKVEFLVSFYNNEISEKSEIFDDQFSVERPDGSNFTLKIRSTKLEDSAMYFCASHREWGTDTQYFGPGTRLTVL.

The table lists this clonotype with many counts. This chain links TRBV20-1 with TRBJ2-4; D may match TRBD1 or TRBD2 (5 bases each). The ends were cut back, 5 bases at V and 4 bases at J, with 18 bases in the middle. Germline V gene sequence: CDR1 DFQATT, CDR2 SNEGSKA (reference sequence). This CDR3 has 15 amino acids. The CDR3 sequence is CSACSSGTVKNIQYF. CDR3 bases: TGCAGTGCTTGCTCTTCCGGGACGGTTAAAAACATTCAGTACTTC.

This clonotype was seen repeatedly, ten times or more. This chain links TRBV6-2 or TRBV6-3 with TRBJ1-1; D not resolved. The germline gives CDR1 MNHEY, CDR2 SVGEGT. The CDR3 consists of 13 residues. V lost 8 bases, J lost 1 base, and 11 bases lay in between. CDR3 sequence (DNA): TGTGCCAGCTCTTGGGATCCGAACACTGAAGCTTTCTTT. Protein: CASSWDPNTEAFF.

The chain is built from TRBV7-9 and TRBJ1-1; 8 bases are shared with TRBD1. V was pared by 3 bases and J by 4 bases, with 4 bases of the junction left unmatched. Germline lookup yields CDR1 SEHNR and CDR2 FQNEAQ (reference sequence). This CDR3 contains 14 residues. This CDR3 reads CASSLGQVGTEAFF. The CDR3 DNA reads TGTGCCAGCAGCTTGGGACAGGTGGGCACTGAAGCTTTCTTT.

There are a few counts of this clonotype. The junction departs from the called germline gene at one end, perhaps through a read error. This chain links TRBV6-1 with TRBJ2-1, with unresolved D. The CDR3 has 11 amino acids. Germline V gene lookup returns CDR1 MNHNS and CDR2 SASEGT. This CDR3 is CASSEMDIRHF. Written as DNA, the CDR3 is TGTGCCAGCAGTGAAATGGATATCCGACACTTC.

This clonotype was observed at least ten times. The V call is TRBV27, the J call TRBJ2-1, with TRBD1 identical over 7 bases. With V trimmed by 8 bases and J by 5 bases, 9 bases remained unmatched. This CDR3 contains 14 residues. In germline, CDR1 is MNHEY, CDR2 SMNVEV (reference sequence). The CDR3 region has the DNA TGTGCCAGCTCCGTAGGGGGCTTCAACAATGAGCAGTTCTTC. As protein: CASSVGGFNNEQFF.

This clonotype was seen repeatedly, ten times or more. The chain links TRBV5-4 to TRBJ1-1, with D uncertain. V was shortened by 1 base and J by 0 bases, with 22 bases between the two germline ends. CDR3 length: 19 residues. The germline V gene has CDR1 SGHNT and CDR2 YYREEE (reference sequence). The CDR3 DNA follows: TGTGCCAGCAGCTTGAGGTTCACGAGGGATGGAACCATGAACACTGAAGCTTTCTTT. The encoded protein is CASSLRFTRDGTMNTEAFF.

This chain connects TRBV5-1 to TRBJ2-1; a possible D gene is TRBD1 (5 bases). The V end was cut by 0 bases, the J end by 0 bases, with 10 bases between. Germline CDR1 reads SGHRS; CDR2 reads YFSETQ. The CDR3 consists of 16 residues. Here the CDR3 reads CASSLAGFSSYNEQFF. Written as DNA, the CDR3 is TGCGCCAGCAGCTTGGCAGGGTTTAGCTCCTACAATGAGCAGTTCTTC.

The chain carries TRBV6-5 and TRBJ1-1, with D perhaps matching TRBD1 (5 bases). This CDR3 is built from 16 residues. Germline V gene lookup returns CDR1 MNHEY and CDR2 SVGAGI. Trimming took 7 bases from V and 11 from J, leaving 29 bases between them. The CDR3 here is CASKVGGNEPRLDAFF. In DNA form, the CDR3 reads TGTGCCAGCAAGGTCGGGGGAAACGAGCCCCGTTTAGACGCTTTCTTT.

This clonotype was counted at least ten times. The V call is TRBV3-1, the J call TRBJ2-7; TRBD2 agrees at 11 bases. The CDR3 is made up of 15 amino acids. The germline gives CDR1 LGHDT, CDR2 YNNKEL (reference sequence). After removal of 0 bases from V and 6 bases from J, the junction contained 4 bases not matched to a gene. CDR3 sequence reads: CASSQDPLAGGEQYF. In nucleotides, the CDR3 is TGTGCCAGCAGCCAAGATCCGCTAGCGGGAGGCGAGCAGTACTTC.

This clonotype came up a few times. The chain has TRBV12-3 or TRBV12-4 and TRBJ2-2; TRBD2 aligns across 7 bases. CDR3 length: 14 amino acids. V shed 6 bases, J shed 1 base, and the junction held 2 bases outside the gene matches. The CDR3 loop reads CASRRGGNTGELFF. CDR3 nucleotides: TGTGCCAGCAGGCGCGGGGGGAACACCGGGGAGCTGTTTTTT.

This clonotype was counted only a few times. The genes are TRBV12-3 or TRBV12-4 and TRBJ2-3; D gene uncertain. The CDR3 has 15 amino acids. V lost 8 bases and J 0 bases, leaving 15 bases between the germline ends. Here the CDR3 reads CASCLSASSTDTQYF. CDR3 sequence (DNA): TGTGCCAGCTGCCTCAGCGCTTCAAGCACAGATACGCAGTATTTT.

In its sample, this clonotype was seen many times. This chain uses TRBV7-9 with TRBJ2-1; D is ambiguous. V shed 5 bases and J shed 5 bases, with 13 bases lying between them. This CDR3 is 14 amino acids long. Germline V gene lookup returns CDR1 SEHNR and CDR2 FQNEAQ (reference sequence). The CDR3 DNA reads TGTGCCAGCAGCCCTCAGACACCCGACAATGAGCAGTTCTTC. This gives the protein CASSPQTPDNEQFF.

As concerns this clonotype: This may stem from a read error, because a much larger clone lies one nucleotide away. The CDR3 does not close with the conserved phenylalanine or tryptophan, likely indicating a read error. J is TRBJ2-3 and V is TRBV29-1; no reliable D call. The germline CDR1 and CDR2 sequences are SQVTM and ANQGSEA. V gave up 4 bases and J gave up 4 bases, with 9 bases separating them. CDR3 length equals 12 residues. The CDR3 is CSVGYGPDTQYY. CDR3 coding DNA: TGCAGCGTTGGGTATGGGCCAGATACGCAGTATTAT.

This clonotype was seen more than once but under ten times. The rearrangement joins TRBV6-5 to TRBJ2-5; D is unresolved. This CDR3 contains 11 residues. Trimming took 2 bases from V and 7 from J, leaving 5 bases between them. Germline V gives CDR1 MNHEY, CDR2 SVGAGI. The CDR3 spells CASSYARTQYF. The DNA of the CDR3 is TGTGCCAGCAGTTACGCCAGGACCCAGTACTTC.

This clonotype turned up a few times. The chain employs TRBV4-1 and TRBJ1-5; tentatively, D is TRBD1 (6 bases). Germline V CDR1 and CDR2: MGHRA, YSYEKL. The V and J ends lost 0 bases and 8 bases respectively, with 17 bases between them. The CDR3 spans 16 residues. CDR3 in amino acids: CASSQEWAGTIEPQHF. Here the CDR3 DNA reads TGCGCCAGCAGCCAAGAGTGGGCAGGGACAATAGAGCCCCAGCATTTT.

J is TRBJ1-3 and V is TRBV29-1; D remains unclear. Trimming removed 5 bases from V and 0 bases from J, with 5 bases in between. The CDR3 covers 12 residues. Germline assignment: CDR1 SQVTM and CDR2 ANQGSEA. CDR3: CSVIHSGNTIYF. The CDR3 DNA sequence: TGCAGCGTTATCCACTCTGGAAACACCATATATTTT.